The clone carrying this T cell receptor beta chain is a singleton in its sample. Its target is unknown. This sample was taken from a study of CD8 T cells in Susac syndrome. This CDR3 has 12 amino acids. V dropped 3 bases and J dropped 6 bases, with 11 bases sitting between them. Germline V gene sequence: CDR1 SQVTM, CDR2 ANQGSEA. Random hexamers primed reverse transcription of roughly 0.5 to 1 ug RNA. Across 54 Vbeta and 13 Jbeta, immunoSEQ multiplex PCR amplified TCR beta CDR3. TCRdb analysed the immunoSEQ multiplex PCR reads with MiXCR anew, one entry per CDR3 protein. The sample holds around 180,000 distinct CDR3 sequences, roughly 95% seen once. Notes on the study in general: The study acknowledged a relatively small number of individuals in its TCR sequencing and HLA analysis.

This TCR was sampled from a human donor with multiple sclerosis. Sequencing used CD8+ T cells from PBMCs. The V call is TRBV29-1, the J call TRBJ1-1; no definite D call. DNA of the CDR3: TGCAGCGTTGATACTGGAGGACCTGAAGCTTTCTTT. Translation gives CSVDTGGPEAFF.